This TCR beta chain was captured by sequencing in a study of T cell responses to AZD1222 COVID-19 vaccine. Sequencing was performed with immunoSEQ multiplex PCR; in TCRdb, only in-frame clones are kept and a portion is missing. The table has 170,000 or so clones, 87% seen once. The germline V and J ends were trimmed by 4 bases and 3 bases, with 16 bases remaining between them. CDR3 length: 15 residues. Germline V CDR1 and CDR2: SGDLS, YYNGEE. As concerns this clone: Its antigen is not identified.

Overall study findings and caveats: Vaccination with two AZD1222 doses was followed by a rise in Spike-specific TCR breadth and depth.

The receptor was derived from an adult in good health. The sample in question was peripheral blood, obtained on day 0 of AZD1222 vaccination. The gene calls are TRBV9 and TRBJ1-1; D not certain. The CDR3 is CASSPRPLSDTEAFF. The CDR3 DNA reads as TGTGCCAGCAGCCCCCGTCCTCTGTCGGACACTGAAGCTTTCTTT.